Each of the 15 T cell receptor beta chains below was sequenced from the same sample in a study of T cells after posttransplantation cyclophosphamide. Profiled with immunoSEQ multiplex PCR; TCRdb holds only in-frame clones, not every one. Altogether 2,500 to 3,000 clones are present, around 70% being singletons, with the ten largest covering 28%. Busulfan-fludarabine conditioning, marrow transplant, and cyclophosphamide on days +3 and +4 were administered. Specimen: PBMCs, collected 30 days after allogeneic stem cell transplant with posttransplant cyclophosphamide. These receptors were collected from a female patient in her fifties who received an allogeneic stem cell transplant from a related donor, was CMV-positive, and had no GVHD. The T cells may come from the graft donor.

This chain links TRBV9 with TRBJ2-3, with 13 bases identical to TRBD2. J was trimmed by 6 bases and V by 4 bases; bases with no gene match: 11. In germline, CDR1 is SGDLS, CDR2 YYNGEE. The CDR3 runs to 17 residues. The CDR3 sequence: CASSKGLAGRGGDTQYF. As DNA, the CDR3 is TGTGCCAGCAGCAAGGGACTAGCGGGAAGGGGGGGCGATACGCAGTATTTT.

A note on this clone: Additional DNA sequences in this sample encode the identical CDR3. The chain employs TRBV5-1 and TRBJ2-3; possibly TRBD1 for D (5 bases). The CDR3 extends over 14 amino acids. V gave up 5 bases and J gave up 3 bases, with 13 bases separating them. The germline V gene has CDR1 SGHRS and CDR2 YFSETQ. The CDR3 DNA reads TGCGCCAGCAGTAGTCAGGGTTCGACAGATACGCAGTATTTT. This codes for CASSSQGSTDTQYF.

The chain is built from TRBV5-4 and TRBJ1-1; D remains ambiguous. From germline, CDR1 is SGHNT and CDR2 YYREEE (reference sequence). The CDR3 has 13 amino acids. Between the trimmed V and J ends, which lost 2 bases and 2 bases, there was a span of 7 bases. CDR3 coding DNA: TGTGCCAGCAGCTTTGCGACTAACACTGAAGCTTTCTTT. This sequence encodes CASSFATNTEAFF.

The chain employs TRBV4-1 and TRBJ2-7, with D unresolved. The V gene lost 3 bases and the J gene lost 2 bases, with 17 bases spanning the gap. The CDR3 runs to 16 residues. CDR1 is MGHRA, CDR2 YSYEKL, per germline. CDR3 in DNA: TGCGCCAGCAGCCAGATCGACATGGGCCTCACCTACGAGCAGTACTTC. Translating gives CASSQIDMGLTYEQYF.

The chain joins TRBV21-1 to TRBJ2-5; no DNA check was done on the table's D call, TRBD2. TRBV21-1 is reported as a pseudogene. This CDR3 contains 16 residues. CDR3 sequence (DNA): TGTGCCAGCAGCAAAGCGCTTTCCGGCGGCCAAGAGACCCAGTACTTC. Translation gives CASSKALSGGQETQYF.

Within the sample, this clone is medium-sized. The chain couples TRBV7-6 to TRBJ2-1, with 10 bases identical to TRBD2. V shed 5 bases and J 6 bases; nucleotides not matched to a gene: 7. This CDR3 region has 15 residues. Germline V CDR1 and CDR2: SGHVS, FNYEAQ. The CDR3 nucleotides read TGTGCCAGCAGCCAGCTAGCGGGAGAAGGCAATGAGCAGTTCTTC. It specifies CASSQLAGEGNEQFF.

The V call is TRBV6-4, the J call TRBJ1-2; D unclear. This CDR3 comprises 13 residues. Germline CDR1 reads MRHNA; CDR2 reads SNTAGT. V dropped 5 bases and J dropped 4 bases, with 11 bases sitting between them. In DNA, the CDR3 is TGTGCCAGCAGTATGGAGCCAAGCTATGGCTACACCTTC. It codes for CASSMEPSYGYTF.

The chain couples TRBV5-1 to TRBJ2-7, with D tentatively TRBD1 (6 bases). CDR3 length: 14 amino acids. V lost 4 bases and J lost 0, with 11 bases in between. In germline, CDR1 is SGHRS, CDR2 YFSETQ. Here the CDR3 DNA reads TGCGCCAGCAGCCCGGGACACATCTCCTACGAGCAGTACTTC. It yields the protein CASSPGHISYEQYF. Looking up the rest from reference TRBV5-1 and TRBJ2-7 gives the full variable domain: KAGVTQTPRYLIKTRGQQVTLSCSPISGHRSVSWYQQTPGQGLQFLFEYFSETQRNKGNFPGRFSGRQFSNSRSEMNVSTLELGDSALYLCASSPGHISYEQYFGPGTRLTVT.

V and J are TRBV6-5 and TRBJ1-1; D is unclear. Germline CDR1 is MNHEY and CDR2 is SVGAGI. Trimming cost V 6 bases and J 2 bases, with 10 bases left between them. The CDR3 totals 13 residues. The CDR3 reads CASRNAGNTEAFF. The CDR3 DNA follows: TGTGCCAGCAGAAATGCAGGCAACACTGAAGCTTTCTTT.

This clone occurred a few times. The gene calls are TRBV5-1 and TRBJ1-3; D is unclear. V lost 0 bases and J 1 base, leaving 8 bases between the germline ends. The CDR3 sequence is 15 residues long. Germline CDR1 reads SGHRS; CDR2 reads YFSETQ. Written as DNA, the CDR3 is TGCGCCAGCAGCTTGGGGGAGGATTCTGGAAACACCATATATTTT. This translates into CASSLGEDSGNTIYF.

In this sample, this clone turned up once. The genes are TRBV27 and TRBJ2-3; D is perhaps TRBD2 (5 bases). Trimming removed 2 bases from V and 5 bases from J, with 8 bases in between. The CDR3 loop spans 13 amino acids. Germline CDR1 MNHEY, CDR2 SMNVEV (reference sequence). The CDR3 nucleotides are TGTGCCAGCAGTTTAGAGCGGATAGATACGCAGTATTTT. It specifies CASSLERIDTQYF.

This clone turned up a few times. The chain employs TRBV6-5 and TRBJ1-2; D may be TRBD1 (5 bases). Germline CDR1 reads MNHEY; CDR2 reads SVGAGI. The CDR3 length is 14 residues. The V and J ends lost 5 bases and 4 bases respectively, with 14 bases between them. The CDR3 loop reads CASSAGGSLYGYTF. In DNA form, the CDR3 reads TGTGCCAGCAGTGCCGGGGGGTCCCTCTATGGCTACACCTTC.

The chain links TRBV10-2 to TRBJ2-7; 7 nucleotides match TRBD2. In germline, CDR1 is WSHSY, CDR2 SAAADI. The CDR3 spans 14 residues. V shed 3 bases, J shed 3 bases, and the junction held 5 bases outside the gene matches. The CDR3 spells CASSDFGGGYEQYF. The DNA for the CDR3 is TGCGCCAGCAGTGATTTTGGCGGGGGCTACGAGCAGTACTTC.

The genes are TRBV5-1 and TRBJ2-3; TRBD1 matches 9 bases. CDR3 length: 14 amino acids. Germline-derived CDR1 and CDR2 are SGHRS and YFSETQ. Trimming removed 4 bases from V and 5 bases from J; junction bases left unmatched: 5. The CDR3 coding sequence is TGCGCCAGCAGCCAGGGACAGGGTATAGATACGCAGTATTTT. Protein sequence: CASSQGQGIDTQYF.

Only a few counts were recorded for this clone. The J gene is TRBJ1-1, the V gene TRBV5-5, with D possibly matching TRBD1 (5 bases). The germline V and J ends were trimmed by 4 bases and 0 bases, with 13 bases remaining between them. This CDR3 spans 15 amino acids. Per the germline V gene, CDR1 is SGHKS and CDR2 is YYEKEE (reference sequence). CDR3 in amino acids: CASSPLAGVNTEAFF. CDR3 coding DNA: TGTGCCAGCAGCCCGCTCGCGGGGGTGAACACTGAAGCTTTCTTT.